The subject of this entry is one T cell receptor (beta chain). One entry per CDR3 protein results from TCRdb running MiXCR on the RT-PCR reads. The table lists over 150,000 distinct CDR3 sequences, approximately 28% of them singletons. This sample is drawn from a study of patients and donors after allogeneic stem cell transplantation. The CDR3 spans 17 residues. Trimming removed 1 base at V and 0 bases at J, with 13 bases between. Germline-derived CDR1 and CDR2 are LGHNA and YSLEER. This clonotype originated in a human donor who was either an allogeneic HSCT recipient or a stem cell or donor lymphocyte infusion donor (not recorded which). It is not recorded whose cells these are; they may come from a transplant donor. The chain couples TRBV4-3 to TRBJ2-1; D is unresolved. The sample was blood, either unsorted or a sorted T cell fraction (not recorded which). CDR3 region: CASSQVRTWSSYNEQFF. In nucleotides, the CDR3 is TGCGCCAGCAGCCAAGTCCGAACCTGGAGCTCCTACAATGAGCAGTTCTTC.